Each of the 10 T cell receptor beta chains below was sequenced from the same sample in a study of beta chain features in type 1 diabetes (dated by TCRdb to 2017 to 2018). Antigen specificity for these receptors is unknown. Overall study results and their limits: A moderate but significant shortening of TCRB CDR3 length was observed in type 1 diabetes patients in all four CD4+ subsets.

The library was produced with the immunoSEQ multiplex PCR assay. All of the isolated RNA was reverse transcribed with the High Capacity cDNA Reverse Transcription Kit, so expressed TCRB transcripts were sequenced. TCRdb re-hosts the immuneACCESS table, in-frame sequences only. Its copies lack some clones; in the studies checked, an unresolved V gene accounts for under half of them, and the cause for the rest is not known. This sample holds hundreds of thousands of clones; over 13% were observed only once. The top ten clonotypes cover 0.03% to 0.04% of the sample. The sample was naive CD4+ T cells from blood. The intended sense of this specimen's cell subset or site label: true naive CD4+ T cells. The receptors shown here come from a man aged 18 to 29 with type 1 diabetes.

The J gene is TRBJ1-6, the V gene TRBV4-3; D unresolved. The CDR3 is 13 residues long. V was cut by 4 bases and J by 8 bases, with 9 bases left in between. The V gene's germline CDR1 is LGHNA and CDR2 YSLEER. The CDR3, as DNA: TGCGCCAGCAGCCTTATCCAGGATTCACCCCTCCACTTT. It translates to CASSLIQDSPLHF.

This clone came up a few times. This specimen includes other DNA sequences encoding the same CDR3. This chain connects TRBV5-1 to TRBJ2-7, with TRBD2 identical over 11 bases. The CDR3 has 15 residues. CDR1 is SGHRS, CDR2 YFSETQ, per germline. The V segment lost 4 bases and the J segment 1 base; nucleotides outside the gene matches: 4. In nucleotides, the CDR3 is TGCGCCAGCAGCCCCACTAGCGGGAGTTCCTACGAGCAGTACTTC. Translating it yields CASSPTSGSSYEQYF.

In DNA form, the CDR3 reads TGTGCCAGCAGCCAAGATACAGGCACCGGAACTACCTATGGCTACACCTTC. Translated, it gives CASSQDTGTGTTYGYTF. The chain joins TRBV4-2 to TRBJ1-2, with D perhaps TRBD1 (5 bases). This CDR3 comprises 17 residues. V lost 0 bases and J 4 bases, leaving 18 bases between the germline ends. Germline CDR1 reads LGHNA; CDR2 reads YNFKEQ.

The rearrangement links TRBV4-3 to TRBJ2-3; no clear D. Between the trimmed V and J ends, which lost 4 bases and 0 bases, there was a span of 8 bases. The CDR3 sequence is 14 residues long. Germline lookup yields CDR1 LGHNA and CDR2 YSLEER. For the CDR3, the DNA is TGCGCCAGCAGCCTGCGGTCTAGCACAGATACGCAGTATTTT. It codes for CASSLRSSTDTQYF.

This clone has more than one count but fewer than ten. CDR3 sequence: CASSLSGLGLREQYF. CDR3 bases: TGTGCCAGCAGTTTGTCGGGACTCGGGCTTCGCGAGCAGTACTTC. The chain uses TRBV28 and TRBJ2-7, with a tentative D call TRBD2 (6 bases). Deletions cut 3 bases from V and 6 bases from J, with 18 bases between. The germline gives CDR1 MDHEN, CDR2 SYDVKM. The CDR3 length is 15 residues.

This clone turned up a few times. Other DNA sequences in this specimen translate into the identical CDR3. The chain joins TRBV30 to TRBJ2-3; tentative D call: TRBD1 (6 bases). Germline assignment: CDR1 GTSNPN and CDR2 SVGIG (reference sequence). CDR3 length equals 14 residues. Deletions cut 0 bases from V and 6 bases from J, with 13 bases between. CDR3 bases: TGTGCCTGGAGTGTAGGGGGTTCGGCGGATACGCAGTATTTT. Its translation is CAWSVGGSADTQYF.

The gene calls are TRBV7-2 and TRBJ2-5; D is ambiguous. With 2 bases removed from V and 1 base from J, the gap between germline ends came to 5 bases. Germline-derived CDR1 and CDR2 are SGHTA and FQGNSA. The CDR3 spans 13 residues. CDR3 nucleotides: TGTGCCAGCAGCTTAATCGCCCAAGAGACCCAGTACTTC. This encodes CASSLIAQETQYF. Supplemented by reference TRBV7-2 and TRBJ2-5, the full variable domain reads GAGVSQSPSNKVTEKGKDVELRCDPISGHTALYWYRQSLGQGLEFLIYFQGNSAPDKSGLPSDRFSAERTGGSVSTLTIQRTQQEDSAVYLCASSLIAQETQYFGPGTRLLVL.

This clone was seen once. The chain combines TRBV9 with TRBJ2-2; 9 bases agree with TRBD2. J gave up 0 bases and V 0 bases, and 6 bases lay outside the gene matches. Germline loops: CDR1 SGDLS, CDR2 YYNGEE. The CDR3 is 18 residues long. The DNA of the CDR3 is TGTGCCAGCAGCGTAGGGTTGGCTAGCGGGGCGAACACCGGGGAGCTGTTTTTT. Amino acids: CASSVGLASGANTGELFF.

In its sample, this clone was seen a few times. The CDR3 sequence is CSVGVGDEQYF. DNA of the CDR3: TGCAGCGTTGGTGTAGGGGACGAGCAGTACTTC. The gene calls are TRBV29-1 and TRBJ2-5; D possibly corresponds to TRBD1 (5 bases). The J call is in doubt because the DNA end fits TRBJ2-7 better. The CDR3 has 11 amino acids. Germline CDR1 reads SQVTM; CDR2 reads ANQGSEA.

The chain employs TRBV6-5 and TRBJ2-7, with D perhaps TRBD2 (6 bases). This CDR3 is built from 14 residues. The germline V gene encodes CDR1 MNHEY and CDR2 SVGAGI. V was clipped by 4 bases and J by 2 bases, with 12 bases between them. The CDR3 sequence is CASSLGGAPYEQYF. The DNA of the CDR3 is TGTGCCAGCAGTTTGGGAGGAGCCCCCTACGAGCAGTACTTC.